Below, 20 T cell receptor beta chains from the same sample are listed, as sequenced in a study of cytomegalovirus exposure and HLA in healthy donors. The PCR employed 60 Vbeta primers together with 13 Jbeta primers. Measured with immunoSEQ multiplex PCR; TCRdb has only the in-frame clones, and not every one. This repertoire shows some 150,000 clones, around 77% found once; its top ten account for 6.5% to 8.5%. Sequenced sample: PBMCs. Receptor source: a woman aged 40 to 50 in good health and CMV-seropositive.

This clone showed up just a few times. The rearrangement links TRBV9 to TRBJ2-5, with D perhaps TRBD1 (6 bases). The germline V gene encodes CDR1 SGDLS and CDR2 YYNGEE. CDR3 length equals 15 residues. Trimming shortened V by 4 bases and J by 4 bases, and 17 bases separated the two germline ends. CDR3 nucleotides: TGTGCCAGCAGCCCTATCCCGAGGGGGAGAGAGACCCAGTACTTC. It yields the protein CASSPIPRGRETQYF.

V gene TRBV7-9 combines with J gene TRBJ2-7; D possibly corresponds to TRBD2 (6 bases). CDR1 is SEHNR, CDR2 FQNEAQ, per germline (reference sequence). The CDR3 sequence is 13 residues long. V dropped 5 bases and J dropped 6 bases, with 14 bases sitting between them. The CDR3 DNA is TGTGCCAGCAGCCCCCCGACTAGGAGCGAGCAGTACTTC. Its protein product is CASSPPTRSEQYF.

This rearrangement joins TRBV2 to TRBJ1-2; 9 nucleotides align to TRBD1. Germline-derived CDR1 and CDR2 are SNHLY and FYNNEI. V was clipped by 1 base and J by 4 bases; unmatched bases: 1. The CDR3 has 14 amino acids. Written as DNA, the CDR3 is TGTGCCAGCAGTGAAGAACAGGGGGCCTATGGCTACACCTTC. Its translation: CASSEEQGAYGYTF.

The rearrangement joins TRBV7-9 to TRBJ2-2; a weak D match, TRBD1 (5 bases). CDR3 length: 16 amino acids. In germline, CDR1 is SEHNR, CDR2 FQNEAQ (reference sequence). Trimming stripped 5 bases from V and 3 bases from J, with 16 bases between. The CDR3 is CASSKGAESHTGELFF. CDR3 coding DNA: TGTGCCAGCAGCAAAGGGGCTGAGAGCCACACCGGGGAGCTGTTTTTT.

The chain carries TRBV6-5 and TRBJ1-3, with D maybe TRBD1 (5 bases). The germline gives CDR1 MNHEY, CDR2 SVGAGI. The CDR3 runs to 15 residues. V was cut by 2 bases and J by 2 bases, with 10 bases left in between. CDR3 in DNA: TGTGCCAGCAGTTACAGGGGAACGACTGGAAACACCATATATTTT. The encoded protein is CASSYRGTTGNTIYF.

This rearrangement joins TRBV5-1 to TRBJ2-5; no definite D call. Between the trimmed V and J ends, which lost 0 bases and 1 base, there was a span of 13 bases. CDR1 is SGHRS and CDR2 is YFSETQ in the germline V gene. The CDR3 contains 16 residues. The CDR3, as DNA: TGCGCCAGCAGCTTGGCGTTATTTAGCACCCAAGAGACCCAGTACTTC. The encoded protein is CASSLALFSTQETQYF.

This clone was detected a few times. The chain combines TRBV18 with TRBJ2-7; the match to TRBD1 covers 7 bases. CDR1 KGHSH and CDR2 LQKENI come from the germline V gene. V lost 2 bases to trimming and J lost 4 bases; unmatched junction nucleotides: 5. The CDR3 is 14 amino acids. The CDR3 DNA follows: TGTGCCAGCTCACCAAATACAGGGGTATACGAGCAGTACTTC. It specifies CASSPNTGVYEQYF. Using reference TRBV18 and TRBJ2-7 for the parts outside the CDR3, the full variable domain is NAGVMQNPRHLVRRRGQEARLRCSPMKGHSHVYWYRQLPEEGLKFMVYLQKENIIDESGMPKERFSAEFPKEGPSILRIQQVVRGDSAAYFCASSPNTGVYEQYFGPGTRLTVT.

The table lists this clone with a few counts. This CDR3 is CASRQFQATGELFF. The CDR3 nucleotides read TGCGCCAGCAGACAATTTCAGGCTACCGGGGAGCTGTTTTTT. The chain combines TRBV5-1 with TRBJ2-2; no definite D call. V lost 5 bases to trimming and J lost 5 bases, with 13 bases between them. The germline CDR1 and CDR2 sequences are SGHRS and YFSETQ. This CDR3 is built from 14 residues.

The chain has TRBV5-1 and TRBJ2-3; the match to TRBD2 covers 7 bases. The V segment lost 4 bases and the J segment 4 bases; nucleotides outside the gene matches: 12. There are 16 residues in the CDR3. The germline CDR1 and CDR2 sequences are SGHRS and YFSETQ. The CDR3 bases are TGCGCCAGCAGCCCCCAAGGACTAGAAGTTGCAGATACGCAGTATTTT. It translates to CASSPQGLEVADTQYF.

This clone appeared a few times. The rearrangement uses TRBV6-1 and TRBJ1-5, with 7 bases matching TRBD1. The CDR3 extends over 15 amino acids. Germline CDR1 reads MNHNS; CDR2 reads SASEGT. V lost 4 bases and J lost 3; bases outside the gene matches: 6. Here the CDR3 reads CASSVFGQANQPQHF. DNA for the CDR3: TGTGCCAGCAGTGTCTTTGGACAGGCCAATCAGCCCCAGCATTTT.

The chain recombines TRBV2 with TRBJ2-2; tentatively, D is TRBD2 (5 bases). The CDR3 totals 15 residues. Germline V gene sequence: CDR1 SNHLY, CDR2 FYNNEI. The V end was cut by 6 bases, the J end by 4 bases, with 15 bases between. CDR3 nucleotide sequence: TGTGCCAGCAGGGAGGACGGGTCGGGCACCGGGGAGCTGTTTTTT. Translating it yields CASREDGSGTGELFF.

V usage is TRBV7-3 and J usage is TRBJ2-1, with 12 positions matching TRBD2. V lost 4 bases and J lost 8; bases outside the gene matches: 3. The CDR3 consists of 14 residues. Per germline, CDR1 SGHTA and CDR2 FQGTGA. Here the CDR3 reads CASSSGLAGDEQFF. In nucleotides, the CDR3 is TGTGCCAGCAGCTCGGGACTAGCGGGCGATGAGCAGTTCTTC. Full variable domain (remainder filled in from reference TRBV7-3 and TRBJ2-1): GAGVSQTPSNKVTEKGKYVELRCDPISGHTALYWYRQSLGQGPEFLIYFQGTGAADDSGLPNDRFFAVRPEGSVSTLKIQRTERGDSAVYLCASSSGLAGDEQFFGPGTRLTVL.

The V call is TRBV10-3, the J call TRBJ1-4, with D possibly TRBD1 on 5 matching bases. Germline lookup yields CDR1 ENHRY and CDR2 SYGVKD. V was trimmed by 5 bases and J by 8 bases, leaving 21 bases between them. The CDR3 is made up of 16 amino acids. The CDR3 loop reads CAISKLGVGAGEKLFF. In DNA form, the CDR3 reads TGTGCCATCAGTAAACTTGGGGTTGGCGCAGGGGAAAAACTGTTTTTT.

This clone was detected only a few times. The chain has TRBV6-1 and TRBJ1-1; unclear D gene. The CDR3 spans 13 residues. V was trimmed by 7 bases and J by 1 base, leaving 10 bases between them. Germline assignment: CDR1 MNHNS and CDR2 SASEGT. CDR3 nucleotide sequence: TGTGCCAGCACCAGCGGTGCGAACACTGAAGCTTTCTTT. Residues: CASTSGANTEAFF.

This chain uses TRBV19 with TRBJ1-5, with a weak D call TRBD1 (6 bases). V was cut by 1 base and J by 4 bases, with 8 bases left in between. This CDR3 region has 14 residues. The germline CDR1 and CDR2 sequences are LNHDA and SQIVND (reference sequence). CDR3 in amino acids: CASSIVTGNQPQHF. Here the CDR3 DNA reads TGTGCCAGTAGTATAGTAACAGGGAATCAGCCCCAGCATTTT.

The chain employs TRBV2 and TRBJ2-5; 11 bases are a match to TRBD2. The CDR3 has 16 residues. V lost 6 bases to trimming and J lost 2 bases; unmatched junction nucleotides: 8. The germline V gene encodes CDR1 SNHLY and CDR2 FYNNEI. CDR3 bases: TGTGCCAGCAGCGAGGGTATAGCGGGGGGGCAAGAGACCCAGTACTTC. Amino acid sequence: CASSEGIAGGQETQYF.

This rearrangement joins TRBV19 to TRBJ1-1, with TRBD1 matching over 8 bases. Germline-derived CDR1 and CDR2 are LNHDA and SQIVND (reference sequence). The CDR3 totals 14 residues. V trimming: 1 base; J trimming: 5 bases; junction bases outside the gene matches: 3. In DNA form, the CDR3 reads TGTGCCAGTAGTATAGTACAGGGGGGGACTGAAGCTTTCTTT. It encodes CASSIVQGGTEAFF. The entire variable domain, with the rest obtained from reference TRBV19 and TRBJ1-1, is as follows: DGGITQSPKYLFRKEGQNVTLSCEQNLNHDAMYWYRQDPGQGLRLIYYSQIVNDFQKGDIAEGYSVSREKKESFPLTVTSAQKNPTAFYLCASSIVQGGTEAFFGQGTRLTVV.

The genes are TRBV11-2 and TRBJ1-2; D ambiguous. CDR3 length: 15 amino acids. CDR1 is SGHAT, CDR2 FQNNGV, per germline. The V end was cut by 3 bases, the J end by 3 bases, with 14 bases between. The CDR3 DNA reads TGTGCCAGCAGCTTCGCTCGGCACCTAGACTATGGCTACACCTTC. Translated: CASSFARHLDYGYTF.

With regard to this clone: A read error may produce the germline difference seen at one junction end. The V call is TRBV2, the J call TRBJ2-7; D is ambiguous. There are 11 residues in the CDR3. Germline V CDR1 and CDR2: SNHLY, FYNNEI. The CDR3 sequence is CASTLSSEQYF. The CDR3 DNA reads TGTGCCAGCACCCTTTCCTCCGAGCAGTACTTC.

The chain couples TRBV19 to TRBJ1-2, with D unresolved. The CDR3 spans 15 residues. Between the trimmed V and J ends, which lost 0 bases and 3 bases, there was a span of 11 bases. From germline, CDR1 is LNHDA and CDR2 SQIVND (reference sequence). CDR3 sequence (DNA): TGTGCCAGTAGTATAGATTGGGCAGCCGACTATGGCTACACCTTC. Translating it yields CASSIDWAADYGYTF.